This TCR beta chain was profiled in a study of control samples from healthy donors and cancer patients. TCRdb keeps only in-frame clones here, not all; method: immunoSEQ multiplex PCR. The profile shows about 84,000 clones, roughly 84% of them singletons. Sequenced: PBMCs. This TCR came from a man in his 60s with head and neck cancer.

The CDR3 nucleotides are TGTGCCAGCAGCCAACGGCAGGGTGGACCTAATGAAAAACTGTTTTTT. This codes for CASSQRQGGPNEKLFF. The chain is built from TRBV3-1 (or the pseudogene TRBV3-2) and TRBJ1-4, with D possibly TRBD1 on 5 matching bases. The germline V gene encodes CDR1 LGHDT and CDR2 YNNKEL (reference sequence). Trimming shortened V by 2 bases and J by 3 bases, and 13 bases separated the two germline ends. The CDR3 is 16 residues long.